This T cell receptor (beta chain) came from a study of cytomegalovirus exposure and HLA in healthy donors. Overall study results and limits: Later on, an analysis found that several of the most significant clusters appeared to be linked to common viral pathogens, which included parvovirus B19. Highly shared sequence variants in one cluster were likely a sequencing artifact.

This PCR relied on a set of 60 Vbeta primers and 13 Jbeta primers. Some clones are missing from TCRdb's copy, which holds only in-frame ones; the method was immunoSEQ multiplex PCR. Recorded here are tens of thousands of clones; the top ten clones represent 6% to 7.5%. Comments on this clone: Its antigen is currently unknown.

The length of the CDR3 is 17 residues. Trimming at V came to 3 bases and at J to 2 bases, leaving 4 bases not matched to a gene. Germline V CDR1 and CDR2: SGHTA, FQGTGA. This chain links TRBV7-3 with TRBJ2-3; 14 nucleotides agree with TRBD2. The sequence came from a woman between 35 and 50 years old in good health and CMV-seronegative. The sequenced material came from PBMCs. The CDR3 reads CASSLRLAGGPTDTQYF. CDR3 bases: TGTGCCAGCAGCTTGAGACTAGCGGGAGGGCCCACAGATACGCAGTATTTT.